One T cell receptor beta chain is described in this entry. Its target is unknown. The CDR3 contains 17 residues. CDR1 and CDR2 from the germline V gene are MGHRA and YSYEKL. V gave up 4 bases and J gave up 8 bases; unmatched junction bases: 16. This sample was taken from a study of cytomegalovirus exposure and HLA in healthy donors. Whole-study findings and limits: In a later analysis, donors in an Asian-associated ancestry cluster reportedly had fewer N-insertions in productive TCRs than the cohort mean.

The PCR ran on 60 Vbeta and 13 Jbeta primers. Generated by immunoSEQ multiplex PCR, the TCRdb table keeps only in-frame clones and is missing some. The table has about 190,000 clones, 80% to 85% seen once; the top ten hold 0.2% to 0.3%. The TCR comes from a boy aged 5 to 17 in good health and CMV-seronegative. The genes are TRBV4-1 and TRBJ2-7, with TRBD1 matching 11 bases. Sequences were obtained from PBMCs. CDR3 amino acids: CASSPTIPGQGAEKQYF. DNA for the CDR3: TGCGCCAGCAGCCCTACTATCCCCGGACAGGGGGCAGAGAAGCAGTACTTC.